This T cell receptor (beta chain) was retrieved from a study of T cells in Graves' hyperthyroidism and ophthalmopathy. Amplification targeted TCR beta CDR3 regions from RNA transcripts. HTBI primers were the set used in a first-round RT-PCR of the TCR CDR3. One entry per CDR3 protein results from TCRdb running MiXCR on the multiplex PCR reads. In the table there are roughly 840,000 distinct CDR3 sequences, around 38% of which are singletons. This CDR3 is built from 18 residues. V lost 1 base, J lost 0 bases, and 20 bases lay in between. The germline gives CDR1 SGHKS, CDR2 YYEKEE (reference sequence). The sample taken for sequencing was blood. This sequence joins TRBV5-5 and TRBJ2-7, with D possibly TRBD1 on 6 matching bases. The source is a man aged 18 to 30 with Graves' hyperthyroidism. CDR3 sequence: CASSLFRADRQSSYEQYF. CDR3 coding DNA: TGTGCCAGCAGCTTGTTCCGGGCGGACAGACAGAGCTCCTACGAGCAGTACTTC.